Described below is a single T cell receptor (beta chain) sequence and its context. Assay: immunoSEQ multiplex PCR; the TCRdb copy retains only in-frame clones and omits some. The sample records 35,000 to 50,000 clones, 80% to 90% being singletons. This sample is part of a study of blood T cell repertoires in COVID-19. The CDR3 has 14 amino acids. Germline V CDR1 and CDR2: SGHNT, YYREEE (reference sequence). This TCR was recovered from a woman of 80 years or more with acute or convalescent COVID-19. The rearrangement joins TRBV5-4 to TRBJ2-7, with 10 bases that match TRBD2. The closer fit of TRBJ2-5 to the DNA end suggests the J call may be wrong. Source material: peripheral blood. In DNA, the CDR3 is TGTGCCAGCAGCTTGACTAGCGGGATCCAGACCCAGTACTTC. It specifies CASSLTSGIQTQYF.